Below, one T cell receptor beta chain is given with its context. These data are taken from a study of OX40 agonist ivuxolimab in advanced cancers. About the study: Intravenous ivuxolimab was administered to patients every 2 weeks at 0.01 to 10 mg/kg.

V shed 5 bases, J shed 6 bases, and the junction held 8 bases outside the gene matches. CDR1 and CDR2 (germline): SGHAT, FQNNGV. CDR3 size: 15 residues. Produced via immunoSEQ multiplex PCR; TCRdb's table is partial and in-frame only. The data hold around 86,000 clones, with more than 85% observed a single time. The V gene is TRBV11-2, the J gene TRBJ1-5; 9 bases match TRBD1. The source is an adult with an advanced solid tumor such as melanoma, head and neck, liver or kidney cancer. The sequencing here drew on CD4+ or CD8+ T cells sorted from blood, taken in a trial of the OX40 agonist ivuxolimab. Here the CDR3 DNA reads TGTGCCAGCAGCCCCGGGACAGGGTTCCGTCAGCCCCAGCATTTT. Translating it yields CASSPGTGFRQPQHF.